The 25 T cell receptor beta chains below come from one sample, sequenced in a study of radiotherapy plus CTLA-4 blockade in lung cancer (dated by TCRdb to between 2018 and 2020). Library preparation was by the immunoSEQ multiplex PCR assay. TCRdb carries this immuneACCESS record with in-frame sequences only. Its versions omit some clonotypes, under half of them owing to an unresolved V gene in the studies checked, with the rest unexplained. The sample table holds fewer than 35,000 clones, of which roughly three quarters were seen once. The ten largest make up 13% to 15% of the sample. The sample consisted of peripheral blood, taken from a patient treated with radiotherapy plus ipilimumab. The receptors originated from a human donor with non-small cell lung cancer that progressed on radiotherapy plus ipilimumab.

The chain carries TRBV7-2 and TRBJ1-2; maybe TRBD1 (6 bases). Germline V lookup: CDR1 SGHTA, CDR2 FQGNSA. The CDR3 contains 13 residues. V was clipped by 4 bases and J by 2 bases, with 8 bases between them. The CDR3 sequence: CASSSTGNYGYTF. The CDR3, as DNA: TGTGCCAGCAGCTCGACAGGAAACTATGGCTACACCTTC.

J is TRBJ2-7 and V is TRBV28; 8 nucleotides line up with TRBD1. Germline CDR1 is MDHEN and CDR2 is SYDVKM. V was clipped by 5 bases and J by 1 base; unmatched bases: 10. This CDR3 region has 16 residues. The CDR3 DNA reads as TGTGCCAGCAGTCCCTTACGCCGGGACAGGTCCTACGAGCAGTACTTC. It is translated as CASSPLRRDRSYEQYF.

This sequence joins TRBV2 and TRBJ2-5; D is ambiguous. This CDR3 region has 14 residues. Germline lookup yields CDR1 SNHLY and CDR2 FYNNEI. V was cut by 4 bases and J by 1 base, with 10 bases left in between. The CDR3 spells CASSGLTPQETQYF. CDR3 nucleotide sequence: TGTGCCAGCAGTGGTTTAACCCCCCAAGAGACCCAGTACTTC.

The rearrangement links TRBV5-1 to TRBJ2-7, with 9 bases lining up with TRBD1. The ends lost 4 bases at V and 4 bases at J; junction bases unmatched: 3. The CDR3 spans 13 residues. Per germline, CDR1 SGHRS and CDR2 YFSETQ. CDR3 sequence (DNA): TGCGCCAGCAGCATGGGACAGGGATACGAGCAGTACTTC. It translates to CASSMGQGYEQYF.

This chain connects TRBV4-1 to TRBJ1-6; 10 bases are shared with TRBD1. Germline V gene data show CDR1 as MGHRA and CDR2 as YSYEKL. Germline trimming cut 4 bases from V and 7 bases from J; bases unmatched to any gene: 13. The CDR3 extends over 18 amino acids. CDR3 region: CASSLEIGQGGRNSPLHF. CDR3 nucleotides: TGCGCCAGCAGCCTAGAAATCGGACAGGGGGGCAGGAATTCACCCCTCCACTTT.

The sample holds a few counts of this clone. The J gene is TRBJ1-2, the V gene TRBV6-1; TRBD1 is a possible D gene (5 bases). V gave up 3 bases and J gave up 3 bases, with 17 bases separating them. Germline V lookup: CDR1 MNHNS, CDR2 SASEGT. CDR3 size: 16 residues. The CDR3 DNA reads TGTGCCAGCAGTGAGATAGGGGAAAACCGTCACTATGGCTACACCTTC. As protein: CASSEIGENRHYGYTF.

V gene TRBV9 combines with J gene TRBJ2-5; no reliable D call. The J call may be in error: the DNA end matches TRBJ2-7 better. Germline V gene data show CDR1 as SGDLS and CDR2 as YYNGEE. The CDR3 totals 14 residues. The CDR3 sequence: CASSVEAGTAEQYF. The CDR3 DNA reads as TGTGCCAGCAGCGTAGAAGCTGGAACAGCCGAGCAGTACTTC.

This clone is classed as medium-sized. The chain employs TRBV15 and TRBJ1-3; D might be TRBD1 (5 bases). Trimming cost V 0 bases and J 2 bases, with 8 bases left between them. Germline V gene sequence: CDR1 LNHNV, CDR2 YYDKDF (reference sequence). The CDR3 length is 15 residues. CDR3 DNA: TGTGCCACCAGCAGAGACAGGGACCCTGGAAACACCATATATTTT. It translates to CATSRDRDPGNTIYF.

The V and J genes are TRBV9 and TRBJ1-1; 7 bases map to TRBD1. CDR1 is SGDLS, CDR2 YYNGEE, per germline. The length of the CDR3 is 16 residues. V was pared by 2 bases and J by 0 bases, with 7 bases of the junction left unmatched. The CDR3 DNA is TGTGCCAGCAGCGTCTCTTACAGGGGAATGAACACTGAAGCTTTCTTT. Amino acid sequence: CASSVSYRGMNTEAFF.

This chain connects TRBV30 to TRBJ2-2, with 7 bases identical to TRBD2. The V gene end was trimmed by 3 bases and the J gene end by 3 bases; junction bases not matched to a gene: 7. CDR3 length: 15 residues. Germline CDR1 is GTSNPN and CDR2 is SVGIG (reference sequence). CDR3 coding DNA: TGTGCCTGGAGCCAGCCAGGGAGGGACACCGGGGAGCTGTTTTTT. Translating gives CAWSQPGRDTGELFF. Together with reference TRBV30 and TRBJ2-2, the CDR3 gives the full variable domain: SQTIHQWPATLVQPVGSPLSLECTVEGTSNPNLYWYRQAAGRGLQLLFYSVGIGQISSEVPQNLSASRPQDRQFILSSKKLLLSDSGFYLCAWSQPGRDTGELFFGEGSRLTVL.

The V and J genes are TRBV7-9 and TRBJ2-1, with 8 bases fitting TRBD2. CDR1 and CDR2 from the germline V gene are SEHNR and FQNEAQ (reference sequence). V shed 1 base and J 5 bases; nucleotides not matched to a gene: 4. This CDR3 is 15 amino acids long. The CDR3, as DNA: TGTGCCAGCAGCTTAGTGAGCGGGGGTAACAATGAGCAGTTCTTC. Translated, it gives CASSLVSGGNNEQFF.

The chain couples TRBV9 to TRBJ1-3; D gene uncertain. CDR3 length: 16 amino acids. Germline V gene sequence: CDR1 SGDLS, CDR2 YYNGEE. V was trimmed by 0 bases and J by 0 bases, leaving 10 bases between them. The CDR3 here is CASSVALGLSGNTIYF. In DNA form, the CDR3 reads TGTGCCAGCAGCGTAGCTTTGGGTCTCTCTGGAAACACCATATATTTT.

The CDR3 reads CASSAVGRNEQFF. CDR3 bases: TGTGCCAGCAGCGCGGTAGGGCGCAATGAGCAGTTCTTC. The chain carries TRBV7-6 and TRBJ2-1; no clear D gene. This CDR3 region has 13 residues. V was pared by 5 bases and J by 6 bases, with 11 bases between. Germline values: CDR1 SGHVS, CDR2 FNYEAQ.

The gene calls are TRBV4-1 and TRBJ2-1; D gene ambiguous. Between the trimmed V and J ends, which lost 0 bases and 6 bases, there was a span of 6 bases. Germline values: CDR1 MGHRA, CDR2 YSYEKL. The CDR3 contains 13 residues. CDR3 bases: TGCGCCAGCAGCCAAGAAGCCTTCAATGAGCAGTTCTTC. This translates into CASSQEAFNEQFF.

This clone appeared once. The chain uses TRBV29-1 and TRBJ2-1; 9 bases line up with TRBD2. V was clipped by 7 bases and J by 4 bases; unmatched bases: 5. CDR1 and CDR2 from the germline V gene are SQVTM and ANQGSEA. This CDR3 has 13 amino acids. The CDR3 coding sequence is TGCAGCGCCCGACTAGCGGTTTACAATGAGCAGTTCTTC. Translated: CSARLAVYNEQFF.

V gene TRBV6-1 combines with J gene TRBJ1-3; unclear D gene. The germline V gene encodes CDR1 MNHNS and CDR2 SASEGT. V was cut by 2 bases and J by 0 bases, with 8 bases left in between. This CDR3 region has 15 residues. The CDR3 loop reads CASSEIALSGNTIYF. The CDR3 bases are TGTGCCAGCAGTGAAATCGCTCTCTCTGGAAACACCATATATTTT.

To note about this clone: One end of the junction fails to match germline, which may point to a read error. The chain carries TRBV7-9 and TRBJ1-4, with D perhaps matching TRBD1 (5 bases). Germline V gene data show CDR1 as SEHNR and CDR2 as FQNEAQ (reference sequence). The CDR3 runs to 14 residues. CDR3 sequence: CAGSISRDPEKLFF. The CDR3 bases are TGTGCCGGCAGCATTTCCCGGGACCCTGAAAAACTGTTTTTT. Complete variable domain (other parts from reference TRBV7-9 and TRBJ1-4): DTGVSQNPRHKITKRGQNVTFRCDPISEHNRLYWYRQTLGQGPEFLTYFQNEAQLEKSRLLSDRFSAERPKGSFSTLEIQRTEQGDSAMYLCAGSISRDPEKLFFGSGTQLSVL.

The V call is TRBV5-6, the J call TRBJ1-4, with 10 bases identical to TRBD1. The CDR3 spans 16 residues. V trimming: 1 base; J trimming: 7 bases; junction bases outside the gene matches: 7. CDR1 and CDR2 from the germline V gene are SGHDT and YYEEEE. CDR3 nucleotides: TGTGCCAGCAGCTTGAGGGGGACAGGGGTTGGTGAAAAACTGTTTTTT. This translates into CASSLRGTGVGEKLFF.

CDR3 protein: CASSLAIGELFF. DNA of the CDR3: TGTGCCAGCAGCTTAGCGATCGGGGAGCTGTTTTTT. This chain joins TRBV7-6 and TRBJ2-2; D not resolved. Germline V gives CDR1 SGHVS, CDR2 FNYEAQ. The CDR3 totals 12 residues. The ends were cut back, 0 bases at V and 7 bases at J, with 3 bases in the middle.

This clone was recorded once. This chain uses TRBV6-6 with TRBJ2-4; D may match TRBD1 or TRBD2 (5 bases each). Trimming pared 7 bases from V and 0 bases from J, leaving 10 bases between. This CDR3 has 14 amino acids. Per the germline V gene, CDR1 is MNHNY and CDR2 is SVGAGI (reference sequence). The CDR3 protein is CASTGTVAKNIQYF. In nucleotides, the CDR3 is TGTGCCAGCACCGGGACGGTAGCCAAAAACATTCAGTACTTC.

This clone was counted between two and nine times. The V and J genes are TRBV7-3 and TRBJ2-1; D is tentatively TRBD1 or TRBD2 (5 bases each). V shed 5 bases and J shed 9 bases, with 17 bases lying between them. The length of the CDR3 is 14 residues. CDR1 is SGHTA and CDR2 is FQGTGA in the germline V gene. Here the CDR3 reads CASSVYRGVGEQFF. DNA for the CDR3: TGTGCCAGCAGCGTCTACAGAGGGGTTGGTGAGCAGTTCTTC.

The V and J genes are TRBV2 and TRBJ2-3; TRBD2 matches 7 bases. J was trimmed by 2 bases and V by 3 bases; bases with no gene match: 2. CDR1 and CDR2 (germline): SNHLY, FYNNEI. CDR3 size: 14 residues. The CDR3 DNA is TGTGCCAGCAGTGAGCAGCGGGACACAGATACGCAGTATTTT. It codes for CASSEQRDTDTQYF.

The gene calls are TRBV9 and TRBJ2-7; 10 bases line up with TRBD2. This CDR3 contains 14 residues. In germline, CDR1 is SGDLS, CDR2 YYNGEE. J was trimmed by 4 bases and V by 0 bases; bases with no gene match: 1. As DNA, the CDR3 is TGTGCCAGCAGCGTAGCTAGCGGGAGTTACGAGCAGTACTTC. This encodes CASSVASGSYEQYF.

The V call is TRBV5-5, the J call TRBJ2-2; TRBD1 is a possible D gene (6 bases). The V end lost 2 bases, the J end lost 5 bases, and 13 bases lay between the germline ends. Germline CDR1 and CDR2: SGHKS and YYEKEE (reference sequence). CDR3 length: 15 residues. The CDR3 sequence: CASSFSGQPTGELFF. DNA for the CDR3: TGTGCCAGCAGCTTCTCTGGACAGCCTACCGGGGAGCTGTTTTTT.

J is TRBJ2-2 and V is TRBV5-6, with D uncertain. CDR1 and CDR2 (germline): SGHDT, YYEEEE. V dropped 5 bases and J dropped 0 bases, with 11 bases sitting between them. The CDR3 has 15 residues. As DNA, the CDR3 is TGTGCCAGCAGTTCTGGTGCTCCGAACACCGGGGAGCTGTTTTTT. It is translated as CASSSGAPNTGELFF.